This TCR beta chain is from a study of T cell responses to AZD1222 COVID-19 vaccine. V lost 6 bases, J lost 8 bases, and 8 bases lay in between. This CDR3 is 11 amino acids long. Germline CDR1 reads SNHLY; CDR2 reads FYNNEI. Generated by immunoSEQ multiplex PCR, the TCRdb table keeps only in-frame clones and is missing some. The table lists about 91,000 clones, around nine tenths of them singletons, with about a fifth in the top ten. The clonotype was recovered from an adult in good health. The chain couples TRBV2 to TRBJ1-3; D remains ambiguous. The material was peripheral blood, obtained on day 0 of AZD1222 vaccination. In DNA, the CDR3 is TGTGCCAGCAGGACGTACTACACCATATATTTT. Amino acid sequence: CASRTYYTIYF.